This TCR beta chain was profiled in a study of Ad26.COV2.S vaccination and SARS-CoV-2 variants. As for the study in general: Once, or twice with 56 days between doses, Ad26.COV2.S was given intramuscularly.

Study-level points and caveats: The study found similar non-spike TCR breadth in vaccine and placebo recipients. The TCR breadth and depth analyses may have understated or missed part of the total T cell responses. It was vaccine recipients, not placebo recipients, who had the higher spike-specific TCR breadth.

Sequencing used immunoSEQ multiplex PCR; TCRdb keeps in-frame clones, though not all of them. The data show some 250,000 clones, over 75% seen once. Trimming cost V 3 bases and J 7 bases, with 9 bases left between them. The CDR3 is made up of 12 amino acids. Germline CDR1 GTSNPN, CDR2 SVGIG (reference sequence). A remark on this clone: Its antigen is undetermined.

Treatment noted: around 19 received Ad26.COV2.S at low or high dose, single or two shots; about 5 received placebo; per-sample allocation not given. Each sample was drawn 63 days after the first injection (of vaccine or placebo). This TCR came from a person aged 18-65 years who received the Ad26.COV2.S COVID-19 vaccine or a placebo. The chain links TRBV30 to TRBJ2-2; D possibly corresponds to TRBD2 (6 bases). This specimen was peripheral blood, taken in a trial of Ad26.COV2.S vaccine versus placebo. CDR3 sequence: CAWRVGGGELFF. DNA for the CDR3: TGTGCCTGGAGGGTGGGAGGCGGGGAGCTGTTTTTT.